Presented here are 9 T cell receptor beta chains from one specimen sequenced in a study of memory CD4+ T cells and cytomegalovirus serostatus. Some clones are missing from TCRdb's copy, which holds only in-frame ones; the method was immunoSEQ multiplex PCR. The sample shows about 59,000 clones, about 81% of them seen only once. The sort gate was single viable CD3+CD4+CD8-CD45RO+ cells for memory CD4+ T cells. Sequenced sample: memory CD4+ T cells from blood. These receptors all stem from an adult in good health and CMV-seronegative.

This clone occurred once. The chain joins TRBV7-3 to TRBJ2-1; TRBD2 aligns across 8 bases. The CDR3 loop spans 16 amino acids. Trimming at V came to 1 base and at J to 3 bases, leaving 5 bases not matched to a gene. CDR1 and CDR2 (germline): SGHTA, FQGTGA. The CDR3 protein is CASSLMPSGSYNEQFF. CDR3 coding DNA: TGTGCCAGCAGCTTAATGCCCAGCGGGAGCTACAATGAGCAGTTCTTC.

The chain couples TRBV5-1 to TRBJ2-2, with D possibly matching TRBD2 (5 bases). The germline CDR1 and CDR2 sequences are SGHRS and YFSETQ. The CDR3 has 14 amino acids. Trimming shortened V by 3 bases and J by 6 bases, and 12 bases separated the two germline ends. CDR3 nucleotide sequence: TGCGCCAGCAGCTCCGGTACTAGTGCCGGGGAGCTGTTTTTT. This sequence encodes CASSSGTSAGELFF.

The V gene is TRBV7-2, the J gene TRBJ2-2, with D perhaps matching TRBD2 (5 bases). There are 15 residues in the CDR3. CDR1 is SGHTA and CDR2 is FQGNSA in the germline V gene. Trimming removed 0 bases at V and 2 bases at J, with 7 bases between. The CDR3 reads CASSLAPSNTGELFF. CDR3 DNA: TGTGCCAGCAGCTTAGCCCCTAGCAACACCGGGGAGCTGTTTTTT.

The chain carries TRBV5-1 and TRBJ2-1; 10 bases map to TRBD2. CDR3 length equals 14 residues. After removal of 6 bases from V and 2 bases from J, the junction contained 2 bases not matched to a gene. Germline V gene sequence: CDR1 SGHRS, CDR2 YFSETQ. CDR3 region: CASNLAGAYNEQFF. CDR3 coding DNA: TGCGCCAGCAATCTAGCGGGAGCCTACAATGAGCAGTTCTTC.

This clone has only one observation. V usage is TRBV25-1 and J usage is TRBJ2-2; D might be TRBD1 (6 bases). V was trimmed by 4 bases and J by 6 bases, leaving 12 bases between them. Germline CDR1 MGHDK, CDR2 SYGVNS. The CDR3 totals 14 residues. CDR3 region: CASSALRGSGELFF. The CDR3 DNA is TGTGCCAGCAGTGCACTGAGGGGGTCCGGGGAGCTGTTTTTT. The whole variable domain, filled in from reference TRBV25-1 and TRBJ2-2, reads EADIYQTPRYLVIGTGKKITLECSQTMGHDKMYWYQQDPGMELHLIHYSYGVNSTEKGDLSSESTVSRIRTEHFPLTLESARPSHTSQYLCASSALRGSGELFFGEGSRLTVL.

The sample holds one count of this clone. CDR3 sequence (DNA): TGTGCCAGCAGCGGAACAGGGTCTGGGGCCAACGTCCTGACTTTC. Protein product: CASSGTGSGANVLTF. The gene calls are TRBV7-3 and TRBJ2-6; TRBD1 might be the D (6 bases). V was shortened by 5 bases and J by 1 base, with 9 bases between the two germline ends. Looked up from germline, CDR1 is SGHTA and CDR2 is FQGTGA. This CDR3 is 15 amino acids long.

The chain combines TRBV6-1 with TRBJ2-3; D is ambiguous. This CDR3 is 14 amino acids long. Germline values: CDR1 MNHNS, CDR2 SASEGT. V lost 6 bases to trimming and J lost 0 bases, with 10 bases between them. This CDR3 is CASRRTLSTDTQYF. DNA of the CDR3: TGTGCCAGCAGAAGGACGCTTAGCACAGATACGCAGTATTTT.

This clone appeared a few times. This chain joins TRBV12-5 and TRBJ1-5; D not certain. The CDR3 covers 14 residues. Deletions cut 6 bases from V and 0 bases from J, with 9 bases between. Germline V gene lookup returns CDR1 LGHNT and CDR2 FRNRAP. The CDR3 spells CASGIWFSNQPQHF. CDR3 nucleotides: TGTGCTAGTGGGATCTGGTTTAGCAATCAGCCCCAGCATTTT.

CDR3 coding DNA: TGCGCCAGCAGTCAATCTGGTAGAGAACACGGGGAGCTGTTTTTT. Protein: CASSQSGREHGELFF. This rearrangement joins TRBV23-1 to TRBJ2-2; D gene ambiguous. TRBV23-1 is known as an ORF, though its function is uncertain. The CDR3 spans 15 residues. Trimming took 0 bases from V and 7 from J, leaving 12 bases between them.